A selection of T cell receptor beta chains follows, all from one sample in a study of T cell repertoires in cytomegalovirus infection. TCRdb passed the reads through MiXCR, listing each CDR3 protein once. The sample consists of roughly 920,000 distinct CDR3 sequences, 30% to 40% of them appearing once. These receptors have no known antigen. The sequencing here drew on cultured CD8+ T cells from PBMCs, taken from culture after CMV antigen stimulation. The receptors come from a human donor in good health (CMV status not recorded). Some clones in this sample may be carry-over from other donors' samples. The CDR3 runs from the conserved cysteine through the conserved F or W. The D gene is left open where the match is weak. Expanded clones get a size class; other rows say once, few or many, or leave the size out.

abundance	j_gene	d_gene	v_gene	CDR3nt	CDR3aa
-	TRBJ2-2	TRBD1	TRBV20-1	TGCAGTGCTAGAGCGAGGGGACAGAGGAACACCGGGGAGCTGTTTTTT	CSARARGQRNTGELFF
-	TRBJ2-5	TRBD1	TRBV12-3/TRBV12-4	TGTGCCAGCAGACCCGCGCTTGGGGGGACAGGGAAGCTCAAAGAGACCCAGTACTTC	CASRPALGGTGKLKETQYF
-	TRBJ1-2	-	TRBV6-5	TGTGCCAGCAGTTACAACAGGAACTATGGCTACACCTTC	CASSYNRNYGYTF
-	TRBJ2-1	-	TRBV27	TGTGCCAGCAGTTTAGGGGGGGGCCTAGGGAAGACCCACAATGAGCAGTTCTTC	CASSLGGGLGKTHNEQFF
few	TRBJ1-2	-	TRBV6-5	TGTGCCAGCAGTCCAGGGGCCTCTGGAAGCTATGGCTACACCTTC	CASSPGASGSYGYTF
few	TRBJ2-5	-	TRBV27	TGTGCCAGCAGTTTATTAGGGGGAAGGGAGACCCAGTACTTC	CASSLLGGRETQYF
once	TRBJ2-5	TRBD1	TRBV12-3/TRBV12-4	TGTGCCAGCAGTAGGACAGGGGGCTTAAGAGAGACCCAGTACTTC	CASSRTGGLRETQYF
few	TRBJ2-1	-	TRBV19	TGTGCCAGTAGTATAGATCCAGCAGGGGAGGTTGTTTGGTACGAGCAGTTCTTC	CASSIDPAGEVVWYEQFF
-	TRBJ2-2	-	TRBV4-1	TGCGCCAGCAGCCCCCGGACAGTAACGAACACCGGGGAGCTGTTTTTT	CASSPRTVTNTGELFF
-	TRBJ1-4	-	TRBV10-3	TGTGCCATCCAGGAAGGGGCAAGGGAAAAACTGTTTTTT	CAIQEGAREKLFF
many	TRBJ2-1	TRBD1	TRBV7-6	TGTGCCAGCAGCTTAACGGGACAGGGGACCAACAATGAGCAGTTCTTC	CASSLTGQGTNNEQFF
few	TRBJ1-3	TRBD1	TRBV7-2	TGTGCCAGCAGCCCCTGGGACAGGAGCTCTGGAAACACCATATATTTT	CASSPWDRSSGNTIYF
few	TRBJ2-1	-	TRBV4-3	TGCGCCAGCAGCCAAGAGCGGGGGCATTGGAATGAGCAGTTCTTC	CASSQERGHWNEQFF
once	TRBJ2-3	-	TRBV29-1	TGCAGCGTTGAAGAACCGGGATGGGGCGTTAGCACAGATACGCAGTATTTT	CSVEEPGWGVSTDTQYF
-	TRBJ1-4	-	TRBV18	TGTGCCAACTCACCACAGACAGGCCGAAATGAAAAACTGTTTTTT	CANSPQTGRNEKLFF
few	TRBJ2-2	TRBD2	TRBV27	TGTGCCAGCAGTTTAGAGTGGCTAGCGGGAGGCACCGGGGAGCTGTTTTTT	CASSLEWLAGGTGELFF
-	TRBJ2-3	-	TRBV14	TGTGCCAGCAGCCCAGTAGACAGGCGGCTTAACACAGATACGCAGTATTTT	CASSPVDRRLNTDTQYF
-	TRBJ2-5	-	TRBV7-9	TGTGCCAGCAGACAAAGCGAGCGAGAGACCCAGTACTTC	CASRQSERETQYF
-	TRBJ2-3	-	TRBV20-1	TGCAGTGCTGACCCTCCGGTAGAGGATACGCAGTATTTT	CSADPPVEDTQYF
-	TRBJ2-1	TRBD1	TRBV7-8	TGTGCCAGCAGCGGAATACAGGGGGCCATATACAATGAGCAGTTCTTC	CASSGIQGAIYNEQFF
-	TRBJ1-2	-	TRBV7-9	TGTGCCAGCAGCTTAGCAACCGGGCTTGGATATGGCTACACCTTC	CASSLATGLGYGYTF
many	TRBJ2-5	TRBD1	TRBV28	TGTGCCAGCGAAACTTGGCAGGGGGCAAGGAGGGACTACCAAGAGACCCAGTACTTC	CASETWQGARRDYQETQYF
few	TRBJ1-2	TRBD1	TRBV29-1	TGCAGCGTTACCGACAGGGTTGATGGCTACACCTTC	CSVTDRVDGYTF
many	TRBJ2-5	-	TRBV6-2/TRBV6-3	TGTGCCAGCAGTTACGTCGGGAGCCCACAAGAGACCCAGTACTTC	CASSYVGSPQETQYF
-	TRBJ1-1	-	TRBV12-5	TGTGCTAGTGGCCAAGTTGGAGCTTTCTTT	CASGQVGAFF
-	TRBJ1-1	-	TRBV29-1	TGCAGCGTGGGATCTGGAGGATTCACTGAAGCTTTCTTT	CSVGSGGFTEAFF
few	TRBJ2-1	-	TRBV9	TGTGCCAGCGGTGGGGAGACCAGCTCCTACAATGAGCAGTTCTTC	CASGGETSSYNEQFF
-	TRBJ2-7	TRBD1	TRBV5-1	TGCGCCAGCAGCGCGAAACGACAGGGTCTTGGCGAGCAGTACTTC	CASSAKRQGLGEQYF
-	TRBJ2-1	TRBD1	TRBV27	TGTGCCAGCAGTTTACTTGTGGGACAGGTTTACAATGAGCAGTTCTTC	CASSLLVGQVYNEQFF
-	TRBJ1-1	-	TRBV28	TGTGCCAGCAGTCTCCGGACAGTGGAGAGCATCACTGGCCTGAACACTGAAGCTTTCTTT	CASSLRTVESITGLNTEAFF
few	TRBJ2-3	TRBD2	TRBV6-1	TGTGCCACCCGGGAGGGTGTCACAGATACGCAGTATTTT	CATREGVTDTQYF
-	TRBJ1-2	-	TRBV19	TGTGCCAGTATGGGGGGGCCTGGTGGCTACACCTTC	CASMGGPGGYTF
-	TRBJ1-5	-	TRBV3-1	TGTGCCAGCAGCCGACAGCCCGATCAGCCCCAGCATTTT	CASSRQPDQPQHF
many	TRBJ1-1	-	TRBV7-8	TGTGCCAGCAGCTACAAGGCAGGGTCGAACACTGAAGCTTTCTTT	CASSYKAGSNTEAFF
-	TRBJ1-1	-	TRBV5-1	TGCGCCAGCAGCCCCAGGGGTAGTCACACTGAAGCTTTCTTT	CASSPRGSHTEAFF
few	TRBJ2-3	TRBD1	TRBV28	TGTGCCAGCAGTCTGGACAGGCGCACAGATACGCAGTATTTT	CASSLDRRTDTQYF
many	TRBJ1-2	-	TRBV7-6	TGTGCCAGCAGCCCCCTGGCAGGGGTTTGGTTTGGCTACACCTTC	CASSPLAGVWFGYTF
-	TRBJ1-1	-	TRBV14	TGTGCCAGCAGCCAAGAGGAGTGGAGCGGGACTGAAGCTTTCTTT	CASSQEEWSGTEAFF
-	TRBJ2-3	TRBD1	TRBV4-3	TGCGCCAGCAGCCATTGGACAGGGCGTACAGATACGCAGTATTTT	CASSHWTGRTDTQYF
-	TRBJ2-5	-	TRBV24-1	TGTGCCACCAGTGGTTCGACAGGTTGGGAGACCCAGTACTTC	CATSGSTGWETQYF
-	TRBJ2-3	TRBD2	TRBV12-3/TRBV12-4	TGTGCCAGCGCGGGGGGGGGGCCTAGCATAGATACGCAGTATTTT	CASAGGGPSIDTQYF
few	TRBJ1-1	TRBD1	TRBV7-6	TGTGCCAGCAGCTTATTTGGGACAGATGACACTGAAGCTTTCTTT	CASSLFGTDDTEAFF
-	TRBJ1-5	-	TRBV7-9	TGTGCCAGCAGCTTAGAGGGGTGGCTCCAGCATTTT	CASSLEGWLQHF
many	TRBJ2-7	-	TRBV7-6	TGTGCCAGCACCATAAGGTTGGGGGGAAGCGAGCAGTACTTC	CASTIRLGGSEQYF
few	TRBJ2-1	TRBD2	TRBV28	TGTGCCAGCAGTCCCCAGGGACTAGCGTTACGAAATGAGCAGTTCTTC	CASSPQGLALRNEQFF
-	TRBJ1-2	-	TRBV5-1	TGCGCCAGCAGCTTGGTAAGCCTCCCTGAGGACTATGGCTACACCTTC	CASSLVSLPEDYGYTF
few	TRBJ2-7	-	TRBV2	TGTGCCACCTTCCTAGAGACATACTACGAGCAGTACTTC	CATFLETYYEQYF
many	TRBJ1-1	TRBD1	TRBV7-8	TGTGCCAGCAGCCAAAAGCCCGGGACAGTGAACACTGAAGCTTTCTTT	CASSQKPGTVNTEAFF
few	TRBJ2-5	TRBD1	TRBV7-2	TGTGCCAGCAGCCCGAAGACAGGGGGCGGTGAGACCCAGTACTTC	CASSPKTGGGETQYF
-	TRBJ1-1	-	TRBV7-2	TGTGCCAGCAGCTCCCTAAACAGCGACGAAGCTTTCTTT	CASSSLNSDEAFF
few	TRBJ2-3	-	TRBV11-3	TGTGCCAGCAGCTCCCGGGATCCGGGACAAGAGGGTAGAGATACGCAGTATTTT	CASSSRDPGQEGRDTQYF
-	TRBJ2-1	-	TRBV7-3	TGTGCCAGCAGCGATACATACAATGAGCAGTTCTTC	CASSDTYNEQFF
-	TRBJ2-1	-	TRBV4-1	TGCGCCAGCAGCCAAGATGAGGGGGGGGGATTAAATGAGCAGTTCTTC	CASSQDEGGGLNEQFF
-	TRBJ1-5	TRBD1	TRBV27	TGTGCCAGCAGCCGACAGGGTCCCCCCATCAATCAGCCCCAGCATTTT	CASSRQGPPINQPQHF
-	TRBJ2-7	TRBD2	TRBV27	TGTGCCAGCGGAGGACTAGGCCTCGCCGAGCAGTACTTC	CASGGLGLAEQYF
-	TRBJ2-3	TRBD2	TRBV19	TGTGCCAGTAGTCTCGGACTAGGAGGGAGCACAGATACGCAGTATTTT	CASSLGLGGSTDTQYF
-	TRBJ1-4	-	TRBV12-5	TGTGCTAGTGGCCCCGAATGGGCAACTAATGAAAAACTGTTTTTT	CASGPEWATNEKLFF